These 32 T cell receptor beta chains originate from one sample sequenced in a study of PD-1 blockade in classical Hodgkin lymphoma. Repertoires were generated with immunoSEQ multiplex PCR, while TCRdb's copy carries only in-frame clones and drops some. The table records more than 25,000 clones, about three quarters of them present only once. Relapse was seen in all patients after autologous stem cell transplantation, and brentuximab vedotin exposure was variable. This sample comprised peripheral blood mononuclear cells (PBMCs), obtained before the second cycle of nivolumab. The origin of the receptors is a human donor with classical Hodgkin lymphoma.

The J gene is TRBJ1-2, the V gene TRBV5-4; the D gene is possibly TRBD1 (5 bases). Germline-derived CDR1 and CDR2 are SGHNT and YYREEE (reference sequence). This CDR3 contains 13 residues. V was shortened by 0 bases and J by 8 bases, with 11 bases between the two germline ends. DNA of the CDR3: TGTGCCAGCAGCTTGGATTTCGGGGGAGGCTACACCTTC. Protein: CASSLDFGGGYTF.

The chain has TRBV6-6 and TRBJ2-7, with 7 bases identical to TRBD2. V was clipped by 0 bases and J by 4 bases; unmatched bases: 6. Germline V gene data show CDR1 as MNHNY and CDR2 as SVGAGI (reference sequence). This CDR3 spans 15 amino acids. DNA of the CDR3: TGTGCCAGCAGTTACTCGAGACCGGGGGGATACGAGCAGTACTTC. Translated, it gives CASSYSRPGGYEQYF.

Only a few counts were recorded for this clone. This chain uses TRBV6-1 with TRBJ1-5; D remains ambiguous. The germline gives CDR1 MNHNS, CDR2 SASEGT. CDR3 length: 13 amino acids. Trimming stripped 8 bases from V and 6 bases from J, with 14 bases between. The CDR3 sequence is CASSLLGFQPQHF. The DNA for the CDR3 is TGTGCCAGCTCCCTGTTGGGGTTTCAGCCCCAGCATTTT.

V usage is TRBV27 and J usage is TRBJ1-4; weak D call: TRBD1 (6 bases). There are 15 residues in the CDR3. Germline loops: CDR1 MNHEY, CDR2 SMNVEV (reference sequence). Between the trimmed V and J ends, which lost 2 bases and 0 bases, there was a span of 7 bases. The CDR3 loop is CASSLRQATNEKLFF. The CDR3 coding sequence is TGTGCCAGCAGTTTACGACAGGCAACTAATGAAAAACTGTTTTTT.

This rearrangement joins TRBV6-6 to TRBJ2-7; D may be TRBD1 (5 bases). There are 15 residues in the CDR3. Deletions cut 6 bases from V and 3 bases from J, with 18 bases between. Germline V CDR1 and CDR2: MNHNY, SVGAGI (reference sequence). CDR3 bases: TGTGCCAGCAGCCCTTACGGACAAGGGAACTACGAGCAGTACTTC. Protein sequence: CASSPYGQGNYEQYF.

The chain joins TRBV6-5 to TRBJ1-3; D is ambiguous. Between the trimmed V and J ends, which lost 0 bases and 8 bases, there was a span of 8 bases. The length of the CDR3 is 13 residues. CDR1 MNHEY and CDR2 SVGAGI come from the germline V gene. The CDR3 nucleotides are TGTGCCAGCAGTTACTCCGCAGACCACACCATATATTTT. The encoded protein is CASSYSADHTIYF.

The gene calls are TRBV10-3 and TRBJ1-5; 9 bases match TRBD1. The CDR3 loop spans 14 amino acids. Trimming took 10 bases from V and 3 from J; bases not matched to a gene: 7. Germline V gene sequence: CDR1 ENHRY, CDR2 SYGVKD. CDR3 loop: CATTGQGFNQPQHF. CDR3 sequence (DNA): TGTGCCACTACGGGACAGGGCTTCAATCAGCCCCAGCATTTT.

V usage is TRBV6-1 and J usage is TRBJ2-3; 10 bases align to TRBD2. Germline CDR1 is MNHNS and CDR2 is SASEGT. The V gene end was trimmed by 2 bases and the J gene end by 4 bases; junction bases not matched to a gene: 6. This CDR3 is built from 16 residues. The CDR3 coding sequence is TGTGCCAGCAGTGAATTTGTGGGGACTAGCGCAGATACGCAGTATTTT. Translating it yields CASSEFVGTSADTQYF.

A few counts support this clone. The CDR3 sequence: CASSSPGRAGYGYTF. The CDR3 coding sequence is TGTGCCAGCAGTTCCCCGGGGAGGGCAGGCTATGGCTACACCTTC. The chain recombines TRBV27 with TRBJ1-2; D is ambiguous. Trimming removed 4 bases from V and 4 bases from J, with 16 bases in between. CDR1 is MNHEY, CDR2 SMNVEV, per germline (reference sequence). This CDR3 has 15 residues.

The CDR3 spells CASSPDRGQYF. CDR3 nucleotides: TGTGCCAGCTCACCAGACAGGGGGCAGTATTTT. The chain recombines TRBV18 with TRBJ2-3; 8 bases match TRBD1. J was trimmed by 11 bases and V by 2 bases; bases with no gene match: 0. The CDR3 extends over 11 amino acids. Germline V lookup: CDR1 KGHSH, CDR2 LQKENI.

The CDR3 sequence is CASSLGAGNQETQYF. In nucleotides, the CDR3 is TGTGCCAGCAGTTTAGGGGCGGGGAACCAAGAGACCCAGTACTTC. This chain uses TRBV28 with TRBJ2-5; D is possibly TRBD2 (6 bases). V was trimmed by 2 bases and J by 0 bases, leaving 10 bases between them. This CDR3 region has 15 residues. The germline V gene has CDR1 MDHEN and CDR2 SYDVKM.

The rearrangement joins TRBV7-9 to TRBJ1-2, with 7 positions matching TRBD1. J gave up 0 bases and V 5 bases, and 6 bases lay outside the gene matches. The CDR3 extends over 15 amino acids. From germline, CDR1 is SEHNR and CDR2 FQNEAQ (reference sequence). The CDR3 reads CASSLQGGPNYGYTF. The CDR3 DNA reads TGTGCCAGCAGCCTCCAGGGGGGCCCTAACTATGGCTACACCTTC. The whole variable domain, remainder taken from reference TRBV7-9 and TRBJ1-2, is DTGVSQNPRHKITKRGQNVTFRCDPISEHNRLYWYRQTLGQGPEFLTYFQNEAQLEKSRLLSDRFSAERPKGSFSTLEIQRTEQGDSAMYLCASSLQGGPNYGYTFGSGTRLTVV.

This clone was seen a handful of times. The chain combines TRBV7-2 with TRBJ1-2, with 8 positions matching TRBD1. CDR3 length: 16 residues. The V and J ends lost 5 bases and 1 base, in that order; junction bases with no gene match: 9. The germline gives CDR1 SGHTA, CDR2 FQGNSA. This CDR3 reads CASSLDRQGYNYGYTF. DNA of the CDR3: TGTGCCAGCAGCCTCGACCGACAGGGGTATAACTATGGCTACACCTTC.

V is TRBV30 and J is TRBJ1-1; no clear D gene. Germline-derived CDR1 and CDR2 are GTSNPN and SVGIG (reference sequence). The CDR3 runs to 11 residues. V was clipped by 5 bases and J by 5 bases, with 9 bases between them. CDR3 sequence: CAWGYKTEAFF. CDR3 DNA: TGTGCCTGGGGGTATAAGACTGAAGCTTTCTTT.

This clone has a handful of counts. The rearrangement links TRBV5-1 to TRBJ2-1; 10 bases line up with TRBD2. The CDR3 length is 16 residues. Germline lookup yields CDR1 SGHRS and CDR2 YFSETQ. Germline trimming cut 1 base from V and 8 bases from J; bases unmatched to any gene: 9. DNA of the CDR3: TGCGCCAGCAGCTTGCCGAGCGGGAGGGCCCGGGATGAGCAGTTCTTC. Translated: CASSLPSGRARDEQFF.

DNA for the CDR3: TGTGCCAGCAGCCAAGCCGAGGGGGCGCGAGAAGGCTACACCTTC. Translation: CASSQAEGAREGYTF. The chain carries TRBV4-2 and TRBJ1-2; TRBD1 matches 7 bases. The CDR3 sequence is 15 residues long. Germline CDR1 LGHNA, CDR2 YNFKEQ. V lost 1 base to trimming and J lost 8 bases; unmatched junction nucleotides: 10.

The CDR3: CASRRPSAYEQYF. CDR3 sequence (DNA): TGTGCCAGCAGGCGACCCAGCGCCTACGAGCAGTACTTC. The chain has TRBV6-6 and TRBJ2-7; D remains unclear. CDR1 MNHNY and CDR2 SVGAGI come from the germline V gene (reference sequence). Deletions cut 6 bases from V and 2 bases from J, with 11 bases between. There are 13 residues in the CDR3.

The chain has TRBV25-1 and TRBJ2-2; a possible D gene is TRBD2 (7 bases). Germline CDR1 is MGHDK and CDR2 is SYGVNS. V dropped 1 base and J dropped 5 bases, with 14 bases sitting between them. The CDR3 loop spans 16 amino acids. CDR3 region: CASSESGGAWTGELFF. The CDR3 DNA is TGTGCCAGCAGTGAATCGGGGGGCGCGTGGACCGGGGAGCTGTTTTTT.

V gene TRBV6-6 combines with J gene TRBJ2-7; 10 nucleotides line up with TRBD1. The V gene end was trimmed by 2 bases and the J gene end by 6 bases; junction bases not matched to a gene: 1. CDR3 length: 13 residues. The germline V gene encodes CDR1 MNHNY and CDR2 SVGAGI (reference sequence). CDR3 loop: CASSYGTGVEQYF. In nucleotides, the CDR3 is TGTGCCAGCAGTTACGGGACAGGGGTCGAGCAGTACTTC.

This rearrangement joins TRBV28 to TRBJ2-7; no clear D. Germline loops: CDR1 MDHEN, CDR2 SYDVKM. The CDR3 loop spans 11 amino acids. V was clipped by 3 bases and J by 2 bases, with 2 bases between them. Here the CDR3 reads CASSFTYEQYF. The CDR3 DNA follows: TGTGCCAGCAGTTTCACCTACGAGCAGTACTTC.

CDR3 DNA: TGTGCCAGCAGCTTGCCCGGACAGTACCAAGAGACCCAGTACTTC. Translating gives CASSLPGQYQETQYF. The chain links TRBV5-4 to TRBJ2-5; maybe TRBD1 (6 bases). This CDR3 spans 15 amino acids. Germline assignment: CDR1 SGHNT and CDR2 YYREEE (reference sequence). Trimming stripped 1 base from V and 0 bases from J, with 10 bases between.

The chain couples TRBV4-2 to TRBJ2-7; 10 nucleotides agree with TRBD2. Unmatched junction bases numbered 5, after V lost 0 bases and J lost 0 bases. The CDR3 loop spans 17 amino acids. From germline, CDR1 is LGHNA and CDR2 YNFKEQ. CDR3 nucleotides: TGTGCCAGCAGCCAAGATAGAGCTAGCGGGAGCTCCTACGAGCAGTACTTC. It codes for CASSQDRASGSSYEQYF.

The V and J genes are TRBV6-4 and TRBJ1-2; 9 bases fit TRBD1. The CDR3 consists of 14 residues. Losses at the gene ends were 7 bases for V and 4 bases for J; bases not matched to a gene: 7. The germline V gene has CDR1 MRHNA and CDR2 SNTAGT. The CDR3 sequence: CASKASTGGYGYTF. In nucleotides, the CDR3 is TGTGCCAGCAAAGCCTCGACAGGGGGCTATGGCTACACCTTC.

The chain carries TRBV5-1 and TRBJ1-1, with unresolved D. The CDR3 has 15 amino acids. CDR1 and CDR2 from the germline V gene are SGHRS and YFSETQ. Trimming removed 1 base from V and 1 base from J, with 11 bases in between. The DNA for the CDR3 is TGCGCCAGCAGCTTGAGCCGGGTTAAGAACACTGAAGCTTTCTTT. This translates into CASSLSRVKNTEAFF.

The V and J genes are TRBV5-6 and TRBJ2-7; either TRBD1 or TRBD2 may supply D (7 bases each). The germline V gene has CDR1 SGHDT and CDR2 YYEEEE. V was shortened by 0 bases and J by 6 bases, with 19 bases between the two germline ends. The CDR3 runs to 16 residues. CDR3 in amino acids: CASSLARAGGGIEQYF. In DNA, the CDR3 is TGTGCCAGCAGCTTGGCTCGGGCAGGGGGAGGGATCGAGCAGTACTTC.

This sequence joins TRBV6-5 and TRBJ1-5; D ambiguous. CDR1 and CDR2 (germline): MNHEY, SVGAGI. This CDR3 is 14 amino acids long. The V end was cut by 2 bases, the J end by 4 bases, with 9 bases between. CDR3 region: CASSYLLSNQPQHF. CDR3 coding DNA: TGTGCCAGCAGTTACCTTCTATCTAATCAGCCCCAGCATTTT.

The CDR3 loop is CASSLQVLLETQYF. The CDR3 DNA reads TGTGCCAGCTCACTCCAGGTCCTTTTGGAGACCCAGTACTTC. The chain combines TRBV18 with TRBJ2-5, with D unresolved. The CDR3 runs to 14 residues. The V gene's germline CDR1 is KGHSH and CDR2 LQKENI. Trimming cost V 4 bases and J 5 bases, with 14 bases left between them.

The V and J genes are TRBV2 and TRBJ1-4; D possibly corresponds to TRBD1 (5 bases). This CDR3 is built from 15 residues. CDR1 is SNHLY and CDR2 is FYNNEI in the germline V gene. V was trimmed by 5 bases and J by 1 base, leaving 11 bases between them. This CDR3 reads CASSPQGQTNEKLFF. CDR3 nucleotides: TGTGCCAGCAGTCCCCAGGGTCAAACTAATGAAAAACTGTTTTTT.

The sample holds a few counts of this clone. The chain uses TRBV19 and TRBJ2-1; 8 bases are shared with TRBD2. This CDR3 is built from 14 residues. From germline, CDR1 is LNHDA and CDR2 SQIVND (reference sequence). V trimming: 1 base; J trimming: 9 bases; junction bases outside the gene matches: 5. CDR3 residues: CASSIVTSGTEQFF. The CDR3 coding sequence is TGTGCCAGTAGTATAGTCACTAGCGGTACTGAGCAGTTCTTC.

The CDR3 sequence: CASSSGTRDEQYF. Here the CDR3 DNA reads TGTGCCAGCAGCTCGGGGACTAGGGACGAGCAGTACTTC. The chain carries TRBV5-5 and TRBJ2-7; 8 nucleotides align to TRBD2. The J segment lost 5 bases and the V segment lost 3 bases, leaving 4 bases of the junction unmatched. This CDR3 contains 13 residues. CDR1 is SGHKS and CDR2 is YYEKEE in the germline V gene (reference sequence).

The chain joins TRBV12-5 to TRBJ1-5, with a possible D match to TRBD1 (6 bases). CDR3 length equals 14 residues. Germline CDR1 is LGHNT and CDR2 is FRNRAP. The V and J ends lost 0 bases and 7 bases respectively, with 10 bases between them. CDR3 loop: CASGLVLGGQPQHF. The CDR3 DNA reads as TGTGCTAGTGGTTTGGTACTCGGGGGCCAGCCCCAGCATTTT.

The J gene is TRBJ2-7, the V gene TRBV4-1, with 8 bases that match TRBD2. CDR1 is MGHRA, CDR2 YSYEKL, per germline. Losses at the gene ends were 3 bases for V and 1 base for J; bases not matched to a gene: 8. CDR3 length equals 16 residues. The CDR3 DNA reads as TGCGCCAGCAGCCATATGAGCGGGAGACAGTCCTACGAGCAGTACTTC. This sequence encodes CASSHMSGRQSYEQYF.